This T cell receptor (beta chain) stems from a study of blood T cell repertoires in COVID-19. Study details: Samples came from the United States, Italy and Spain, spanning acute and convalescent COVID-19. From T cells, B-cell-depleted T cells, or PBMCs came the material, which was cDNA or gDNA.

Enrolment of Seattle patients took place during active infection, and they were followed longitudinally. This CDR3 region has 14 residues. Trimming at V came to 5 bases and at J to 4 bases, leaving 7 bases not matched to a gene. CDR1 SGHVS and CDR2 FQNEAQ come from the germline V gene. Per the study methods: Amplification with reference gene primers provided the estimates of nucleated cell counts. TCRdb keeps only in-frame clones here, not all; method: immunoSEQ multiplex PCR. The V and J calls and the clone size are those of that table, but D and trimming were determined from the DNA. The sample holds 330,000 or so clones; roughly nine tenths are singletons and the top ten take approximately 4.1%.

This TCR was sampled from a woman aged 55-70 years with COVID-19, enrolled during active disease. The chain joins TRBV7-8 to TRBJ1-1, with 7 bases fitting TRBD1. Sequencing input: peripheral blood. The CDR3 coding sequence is TGTGCCAGCAGCCTGGGGGACAGTGGCACTGAAGCTTTCTTT. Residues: CASSLGDSGTEAFF.